Listed here are 14 T cell receptor beta chains from one sample, sequenced in a study of T cell responses to AZD1222 COVID-19 vaccine (dated by TCRdb to about 2021). Library preparation was by the immunoSEQ multiplex PCR assay. TCRdb holds this immuneACCESS table with in-frame rearrangements only. Some clones are missing; in checked studies, unresolved V genes explain under half, and the rest has no known cause. Within this sample are some 150,000 clones, with around 85% of them counted one time only. 7.9% of the sample is in the top ten clones. The time point label on this specimen signifies: about 28 days (+/-7) after the second vaccine dose. Sample treatment or condition, as interpreted from the label and publication: meningococcal conjugate vaccine given as trial control. Source: peripheral blood, taken 28 days after the second dose of the MenACWY control vaccine. Receptors were obtained from an adult who received the MenACWY meningococcal vaccine as a control.

The table lists this clone with a few counts. The rearrangement links TRBV7-9 to TRBJ1-2; 7 bases match TRBD1. The trim removed 5 bases at V and 5 bases at J, leaving 8 bases unmatched. The CDR3 contains 14 residues. CDR1 and CDR2 from the germline V gene are SEHNR and FQNEAQ (reference sequence). CDR3 sequence: CASSKQGPGYGYTF. CDR3 DNA sequence: TGTGCCAGCAGCAAACAGGGGCCGGGGTATGGCTACACCTTC.

Only one count was recorded for this clone. The genes are TRBV7-9 and TRBJ1-5; D call uncertain. This CDR3 spans 15 amino acids. Trimming removed 1 base at V and 0 bases at J, with 7 bases between. CDR1 and CDR2 from the germline V gene are SEHNR and FQNEAQ (reference sequence). The CDR3: CASSLGGGSNQPQHF. The CDR3 nucleotides read TGTGCCAGCAGCTTAGGGGGAGGTAGCAATCAGCCCCAGCATTTT. The full variable domain, rest sourced from reference TRBV7-9 and TRBJ1-5, is DTGVSQNPRHKITKRGQNVTFRCDPISEHNRLYWYRQTLGQGPEFLTYFQNEAQLEKSRLLSDRFSAERPKGSFSTLEIQRTEQGDSAMYLCASSLGGGSNQPQHFGDGTRLSIL.

The V gene is TRBV7-6, the J gene TRBJ2-3, with 8 nucleotides matching TRBD2. In germline, CDR1 is SGHVS, CDR2 FNYEAQ. With 3 bases clipped from V and 6 bases from J, the junction kept 8 bases outside the gene matches. The CDR3 loop spans 15 amino acids. CDR3 coding DNA: TGTGCCAGCAGCTTTGTCGGGGGGGTTCTGGATACGCAGTATTTT. Amino acid sequence: CASSFVGGVLDTQYF.

The chain carries TRBV5-6 and TRBJ1-6; maybe TRBD1 (5 bases). The CDR3 sequence is 15 residues long. The V end was cut by 2 bases, the J end by 5 bases, with 11 bases between. In germline, CDR1 is SGHDT, CDR2 YYEEEE. The CDR3 DNA reads TGTGCCAGCAGCTTCGAAGGGGCTAATAATTCACCCCTCCACTTT. The encoded protein is CASSFEGANNSPLHF.

The J gene is TRBJ2-2, the V gene TRBV19; 10 bases align to TRBD2. The J segment lost 5 bases and the V segment lost 5 bases, leaving 8 bases of the junction unmatched. Germline V lookup: CDR1 LNHDA, CDR2 SQIVND (reference sequence). CDR3 length: 16 amino acids. CDR3 amino acids: CASSVRASGSTGELFF. The DNA of the CDR3 is TGTGCCAGTAGTGTAAGGGCTAGCGGGAGTACCGGGGAGCTGTTTTTT.

The rearrangement joins TRBV5-1 to TRBJ1-6, with TRBD1 identical over 7 bases. The CDR3 extends over 14 amino acids. With 4 bases clipped from V and 8 bases from J, the junction kept 6 bases outside the gene matches. CDR1 is SGHRS, CDR2 YFSETQ, per germline. DNA of the CDR3: TGCGCCAGCAGCCGAGGGCAGGGGGATTCACCCCTCCACTTT. Amino acids: CASSRGQGDSPLHF.

J is TRBJ2-2 and V is TRBV4-2; D may correspond to TRBD1 or TRBD2 (5 bases each). The V gene lost 4 bases and the J gene lost 4 bases, with 19 bases spanning the gap. The V gene's germline CDR1 is LGHNA and CDR2 YNFKEQ. This CDR3 is 17 amino acids long. CDR3 DNA sequence: TGTGCCAGCAGCCCGAATGGGGGTCAGCGGCTCACCGGGGAGCTGTTTTTT. This translates into CASSPNGGQRLTGELFF.

The V and J genes are TRBV6-5 and TRBJ1-4; D is perhaps TRBD1 (5 bases). V was shortened by 6 bases and J by 11 bases, with 10 bases between the two germline ends. CDR3 length: 11 residues. Germline-derived CDR1 and CDR2 are MNHEY and SVGAGI. CDR3: CASRVAGKLFF. CDR3 nucleotides: TGTGCCAGCAGGGTAGCAGGGAAACTGTTTTTT.

V usage is TRBV20-1 and J usage is TRBJ2-6; perhaps TRBD1 as D (6 bases). The ends were cut back, 3 bases at V and 0 bases at J, with 12 bases in the middle. Looked up from germline, CDR1 is DFQATT and CDR2 is SNEGSKA (reference sequence). The CDR3 consists of 16 residues. In nucleotides, the CDR3 is TGCAGTGCTAGTGATGAAGGGGGCTCTGGGGCCAACGTCCTGACTTTC. As protein: CSASDEGGSGANVLTF.

The chain is built from TRBV4-1 and TRBJ1-2; perhaps TRBD1 as D (5 bases). The V gene lost 0 bases and the J gene lost 8 bases, with 10 bases spanning the gap. CDR1 and CDR2 from the germline V gene are MGHRA and YSYEKL. There are 13 residues in the CDR3. DNA of the CDR3: TGCGCCAGCAGCCAAGATGGAGGGACGGGCTACACCTTC. This gives the protein CASSQDGGTGYTF.

V is TRBV2 and J is TRBJ1-6; TRBD1 aligns across 7 bases. V dropped 2 bases and J dropped 7; count of bases not matched to a gene: 5. CDR1 and CDR2 (germline): SNHLY, FYNNEI. The CDR3 has 15 amino acids. This CDR3 reads CASSENRQGNSPLHF. CDR3 nucleotides: TGTGCCAGCAGTGAAAACAGACAGGGCAATTCACCCCTCCACTTT.

The chain combines TRBV18 with TRBJ2-1; D gene uncertain. With 2 bases removed from V and 5 bases from J, the gap between germline ends came to 13 bases. CDR3 length: 15 residues. The germline gives CDR1 KGHSH, CDR2 LQKENI. The CDR3 coding sequence is TGTGCCAGCTCACCAACTAACCCCCACCACAATGAGCAGTTCTTC. It yields the protein CASSPTNPHHNEQFF.

The chain couples TRBV12-5 to TRBJ2-2; 8 nucleotides match TRBD1. The CDR3 length is 15 residues. V shed 6 bases, J shed 3 bases, and the junction held 6 bases outside the gene matches. CDR1 and CDR2 from the germline V gene are LGHNT and FRNRAP. This chain's CDR3 is CASGRDRGDTGELFF. Written as DNA, the CDR3 is TGTGCTAGTGGGCGAGACAGGGGTGACACCGGGGAGCTGTTTTTT.

The chain combines TRBV11-3 with TRBJ2-1; a weak D match, TRBD2 (6 bases). The CDR3 sequence is 16 residues long. Germline V CDR1 and CDR2: SGHNT, YENEEA. Trimming pared 1 base from V and 3 bases from J, leaving 13 bases between. CDR3 residues: CASSLVLATLYNEQFF. As DNA, the CDR3 is TGTGCCAGCAGCTTAGTGCTAGCGACCCTCTACAATGAGCAGTTCTTC.